These 21 T cell receptor beta chains share one sample of origin, sequenced in a study of shared clonotypes between healthy human individuals. Only in-frame clones appear in the TCRdb table, and some are missing; sequencing was by immunoSEQ multiplex PCR. The sample includes about 700,000 clones, 90% to 95% seen only once; the top ten take nearly 25%. CD8 cells classed as naive were CD45RO-negative and positively selected for CCR7, excluding terminally differentiated effector memory CD45RA+ cells. The source material was naive CD8+ T cells sorted from blood. These receptors all stem from a young man in good health.

This clone was seen just once. V and J are TRBV2 and TRBJ2-1; the match to TRBD1 covers 8 bases. Germline assignment: CDR1 SNHLY and CDR2 FYNNEI. This CDR3 is built from 15 residues. The V segment lost 3 bases and the J segment 7 bases; nucleotides outside the gene matches: 8. The CDR3 coding sequence is TGTGCCAGCAGTGATGGGCAGGGGGCGCGGAATGAGCAGTTCTTC. Translating it yields CASSDGQGARNEQFF.

The V and J genes are TRBV11-2 and TRBJ2-1; D not resolved. This CDR3 is built from 16 residues. V was pared by 5 bases and J by 0 bases, with 14 bases between. CDR1 SGHAT and CDR2 FQNNGV come from the germline V gene. The CDR3 loop is CASSLFGPSSYNEQFF. Here the CDR3 DNA reads TGTGCCAGCAGCCTTTTCGGTCCGAGCTCCTACAATGAGCAGTTCTTC.

The chain employs TRBV7-9 and TRBJ2-1, with a tentative D call TRBD2 (6 bases). This CDR3 is built from 15 residues. Germline CDR1 is SEHNR and CDR2 is FQNEAQ (reference sequence). V was pared by 0 bases and J by 7 bases, with 13 bases between. The CDR3 protein is CASSLARLGTNEQFF. The CDR3, as DNA: TGTGCCAGCAGCTTAGCGCGACTAGGGACTAATGAGCAGTTCTTC.

This clone was detected only once. The chain joins TRBV9 to TRBJ1-4; D gene ambiguous. V shed 0 bases and J shed 2 bases, with 11 bases lying between them. This CDR3 contains 16 residues. Looked up from germline, CDR1 is SGDLS and CDR2 is YYNGEE. The CDR3 protein is CASSVGTSPTNEKLFF. In DNA form, the CDR3 reads TGTGCCAGCAGCGTAGGAACGTCCCCGACTAATGAAAAACTGTTTTTT.

The chain carries TRBV7-2 and TRBJ1-3; tentatively, D is TRBD1 (5 bases). V lost 1 base, J lost 4 bases, and 8 bases lay in between. The CDR3 has 14 residues. The V gene's germline CDR1 is SGHTA and CDR2 FQGNSA. The CDR3 bases are TGTGCCAGCAGCTTAGGACAGCACGGAAACACCATATATTTT. Translated: CASSLGQHGNTIYF.

This chain connects TRBV18 to TRBJ2-7; D is uncertain. V lost 3 bases to trimming and J lost 4 bases, with 7 bases between them. CDR3 length equals 12 residues. CDR1 and CDR2 from the germline V gene are KGHSH and LQKENI. CDR3 coding DNA: TGTGCCAGCTCACCCGGCGAGTACGAGCAGTACTTC. Protein product: CASSPGEYEQYF.

About this clone: This specimen includes other DNA sequences encoding the same CDR3. The rearrangement links TRBV10-3 to TRBJ2-7; D perhaps matches TRBD2 (6 bases). CDR3 size: 12 residues. The germline CDR1 and CDR2 sequences are ENHRY and SYGVKD. Trimming removed 0 bases from V and 7 bases from J, with 7 bases in between. CDR3 in amino acids: CAISESGREQYF. DNA for the CDR3: TGTGCCATCAGTGAGTCTGGGAGGGAGCAGTACTTC.

The CDR3 DNA follows: TGTGCCAGCAACGGCGGCCACGAGCAGTACTTC. This codes for CASNGGHEQYF. This chain uses TRBV6-1 with TRBJ2-7, with D hard to call. Looked up from germline, CDR1 is MNHNS and CDR2 is SASEGT. Trimming removed 7 bases at V and 5 bases at J, with 9 bases between. This CDR3 contains 11 residues.

The chain links TRBV19 to TRBJ2-7, with 9 bases identical to TRBD2. Per the germline V gene, CDR1 is LNHDA and CDR2 is SQIVND (reference sequence). With 4 bases clipped from V and 0 bases from J, the junction kept 1 base outside the gene matches. The CDR3 loop spans 14 amino acids. As DNA, the CDR3 is TGTGCCAGTAGTAGGACTAGCGCCTCCTACGAGCAGTACTTC. The encoded protein is CASSRTSASYEQYF.

This chain uses TRBV13 with TRBJ2-7; weak D call: TRBD2 (6 bases). V shed 5 bases and J shed 4 bases, with 18 bases lying between them. Germline V gene lookup returns CDR1 PRHDT and CDR2 FYEKMQ (reference sequence). The CDR3 spans 15 residues. This CDR3 reads CASSPGGALLYEQYF. CDR3 bases: TGTGCCAGCAGCCCCGGGGGAGCTCTATTGTACGAGCAGTACTTC.

This clone occurred a few times. The chain joins TRBV29-1 to TRBJ1-2; a weak D match, TRBD1 (6 bases). Germline V lookup: CDR1 SQVTM, CDR2 ANQGSEA. The CDR3 has 13 residues. V was clipped by 3 bases and J by 3 bases, with 11 bases between them. The DNA for the CDR3 is TGCAGCGTTGATGATAGGGGGGACTATGGCTACACCTTC. It translates to CSVDDRGDYGYTF.

This chain joins TRBV2 and TRBJ1-1, with 7 nucleotides matching TRBD1. This CDR3 comprises 14 residues. The J segment lost 5 bases and the V segment lost 6 bases, leaving 9 bases of the junction unmatched. Germline V gene lookup returns CDR1 SNHLY and CDR2 FYNNEI. Written as DNA, the CDR3 is TGTGCCAGCAGCCCCAGGGGGGCTAATACTGAAGCTTTCTTT. It translates to CASSPRGANTEAFF.

The chain has TRBV27 and TRBJ2-7; 9 positions agree with TRBD1. Trimming at V came to 2 bases and at J to 4 bases, leaving 6 bases not matched to a gene. The CDR3 has 15 residues. Germline assignment: CDR1 MNHEY and CDR2 SMNVEV (reference sequence). CDR3: CASSLKGTGLYEQYF. For the CDR3, the DNA is TGTGCCAGCAGTTTAAAAGGGACAGGGTTATACGAGCAGTACTTC.

This chain links TRBV7-9 with TRBJ2-7; tentative D call: TRBD2 (5 bases). Deletions cut 5 bases from V and 0 bases from J, with 17 bases between. CDR1 is SEHNR and CDR2 is FQNEAQ in the germline V gene (reference sequence). There are 16 residues in the CDR3. DNA for the CDR3: TGTGCCAGCAGCCCCAGTGAGGGTTCGAGCTCCTACGAGCAGTACTTC. It specifies CASSPSEGSSSYEQYF.

The V and J genes are TRBV7-9 and TRBJ2-2; D is undetermined. Germline CDR1 SEHNR, CDR2 FQNEAQ (reference sequence). The CDR3 consists of 12 residues. V was shortened by 5 bases and J by 0 bases, with 1 base between the two germline ends. This chain's CDR3 is CASSTNTGELFF. For the CDR3, the DNA is TGTGCCAGCAGCACGAACACCGGGGAGCTGTTTTTT.

The rearrangement links TRBV7-2 to TRBJ2-3; 7 bases map to TRBD2. V was clipped by 3 bases and J by 4 bases; unmatched bases: 10. This CDR3 contains 16 residues. Germline V gene lookup returns CDR1 SGHTA and CDR2 FQGNSA. The CDR3 region is CASSFRLAVGADTQYF. The CDR3 DNA reads as TGTGCCAGCAGCTTTCGACTAGCAGTCGGGGCAGATACGCAGTATTTT.

This clone showed up just once. The chain is built from TRBV9 and TRBJ2-1, with 8 bases fitting TRBD1. The CDR3 sequence is 17 residues long. Germline CDR1 and CDR2: SGDLS and YYNGEE. V lost 4 bases to trimming and J lost 6 bases; unmatched junction nucleotides: 15. The chain's CDR3 is CASSTAAGTGPFNEQFF. CDR3 nucleotide sequence: TGTGCCAGCAGCACCGCCGCCGGGACAGGCCCCTTCAATGAGCAGTTCTTC. The entire variable domain, with the rest obtained from reference TRBV9 and TRBJ2-1, is as follows: DSGVTQTPKHLITATGQRVTLRCSPRSGDLSVYWYQQSLDQGLQFLIQYYNGEERAKGNILERFSAQQFPDLHSELNLSSLELGDSALYFCASSTAAGTGPFNEQFFGPGTRLTVL.

V is TRBV9 and J is TRBJ2-3; 13 bases are shared with TRBD2. This CDR3 is built from 16 residues. Germline CDR1 is SGDLS and CDR2 is YYNGEE. The trim removed 2 bases at V and 4 bases at J, leaving 4 bases unmatched. The CDR3 sequence: CASSVKLAGGSDTQYF. DNA of the CDR3: TGTGCCAGCAGCGTTAAACTAGCGGGAGGGTCAGATACGCAGTATTTT.

The chain carries TRBV6-6 and TRBJ2-3; TRBD2 aligns across 7 bases. Trimming took 2 bases from V and 4 from J; bases not matched to a gene: 3. CDR1 MNHNY and CDR2 SVGAGI come from the germline V gene (reference sequence). The CDR3 consists of 14 residues. This chain's CDR3 is CASSYAGEADTQYF. The CDR3 DNA sequence: TGTGCCAGCAGTTACGCGGGGGAGGCAGATACGCAGTATTTT.

This clone was observed a handful of times. The CDR3: CASTFGATNTGELFF. Here the CDR3 DNA reads TGTGCCAGTACATTCGGGGCGACTAACACCGGGGAGCTGTTTTTT. The J gene is TRBJ2-2, the V gene TRBV19, with D perhaps assigned TRBD1 or TRBD2 (5 bases each). V lost 7 bases to trimming and J lost 2 bases, with 14 bases between them. This CDR3 has 15 residues. The germline CDR1 and CDR2 sequences are LNHDA and SQIVND (reference sequence).

This chain uses TRBV4-3 with TRBJ2-3, with 11 bases identical to TRBD2. Germline CDR1 LGHNA, CDR2 YSLEER. The V and J ends lost 3 bases and 0 bases, in that order; junction bases with no gene match: 2. The CDR3 sequence is 16 residues long. The CDR3 DNA reads TGCGCCAGCAGCCATGGGACTAGCGGTAGCACAGATACGCAGTATTTT. Its protein product is CASSHGTSGSTDTQYF.